Below, one T cell receptor beta chain is given with its context. The antigen remains unidentified. Naive CD8 cells comprised CD45RO-negative, CCR7-positively selected cells, excluding terminally differentiated effector memory CD45RA+ cells. This entry belongs to a study of shared clonotypes between healthy human individuals. CDR3 size: 15 residues. Trimming stripped 0 bases from V and 9 bases from J, with 15 bases between. Germline CDR1 LNHNV, CDR2 YYDKDF (reference sequence). Overall study results and limits: A reduction in generation probabilities was seen for non-shared clonotypes relative to those shared by all four donors.

Clones were read by immunoSEQ multiplex PCR, and TCRdb kept only the in-frame ones, dropping some. The sample has a few million clones, approximately 92% seen once. The clonotype was recovered from a young man in good health. Some clones in this sample may be carry-over from other donors' samples. This chain connects TRBV15 to TRBJ2-1; D unclear. Sequenced material: naive CD8+ T cells from PBMCs. CDR3 loop: CATSRDRSSPGEQFF. The CDR3 DNA is TGTGCCACCAGCAGAGATCGGAGCAGCCCAGGTGAGCAGTTCTTC.